The source of this T cell receptor (beta chain) is a study of T cell changes during pregnancy in multiple sclerosis. V was pared by 4 bases and J by 5 bases, with 7 bases of the junction left unmatched. Per the germline V gene, CDR1 is SQVTM and CDR2 is ANQGSEA. This CDR3 is built from 13 residues. The data were produced by immunoSEQ multiplex PCR, yet TCRdb's version contains in-frame clones alone and is incomplete. The sample yields about 38,000 clones, nearly 90% seen once. The V and J genes are TRBV29-1 and TRBJ1-2; 7 nucleotides align to TRBD1. This TCR was recovered from a female donor with multiple sclerosis, enrolled in a pregnancy study. The sequences come from CD4+ T cells from peripheral blood mononuclear cells, collected in the second trimester of pregnancy. CDR3 protein: CSVGSGGEYGYTF. DNA for the CDR3: TGCAGCGTTGGCTCAGGGGGTGAATATGGCTACACCTTC.